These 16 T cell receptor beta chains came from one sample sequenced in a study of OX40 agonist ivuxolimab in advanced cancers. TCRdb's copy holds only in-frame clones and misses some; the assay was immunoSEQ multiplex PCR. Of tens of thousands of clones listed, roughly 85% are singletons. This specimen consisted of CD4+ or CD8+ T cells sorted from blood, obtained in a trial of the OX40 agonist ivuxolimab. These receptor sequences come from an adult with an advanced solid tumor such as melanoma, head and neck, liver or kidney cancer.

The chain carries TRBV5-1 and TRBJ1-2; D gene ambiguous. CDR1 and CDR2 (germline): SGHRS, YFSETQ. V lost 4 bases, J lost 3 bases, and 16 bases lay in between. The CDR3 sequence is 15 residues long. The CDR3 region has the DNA TGCGCCAGCAGCATGGGGATAGCCGGAGACTATGGCTACACCTTC. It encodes CASSMGIAGDYGYTF.

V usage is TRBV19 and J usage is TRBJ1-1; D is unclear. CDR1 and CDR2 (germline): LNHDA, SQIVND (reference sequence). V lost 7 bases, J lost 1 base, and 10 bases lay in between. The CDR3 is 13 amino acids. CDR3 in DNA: TGTGCCAGTACTTCACGGGGGAACACTGAAGCTTTCTTT. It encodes CASTSRGNTEAFF.

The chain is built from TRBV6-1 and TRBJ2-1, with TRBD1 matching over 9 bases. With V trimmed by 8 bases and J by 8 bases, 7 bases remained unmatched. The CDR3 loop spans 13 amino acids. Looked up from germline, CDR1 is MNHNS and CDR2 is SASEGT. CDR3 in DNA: TGTGCCAGCCTCCGGGACAGGGTGCATGAGCAGTTCTTC. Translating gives CASLRDRVHEQFF.

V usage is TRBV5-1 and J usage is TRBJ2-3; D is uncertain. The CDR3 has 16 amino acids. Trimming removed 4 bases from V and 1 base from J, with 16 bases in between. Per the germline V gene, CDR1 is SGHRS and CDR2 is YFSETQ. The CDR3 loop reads CASSRSTISGTDTQYF. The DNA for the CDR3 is TGCGCCAGCAGCCGATCCACTATTTCTGGCACAGATACGCAGTATTTT.

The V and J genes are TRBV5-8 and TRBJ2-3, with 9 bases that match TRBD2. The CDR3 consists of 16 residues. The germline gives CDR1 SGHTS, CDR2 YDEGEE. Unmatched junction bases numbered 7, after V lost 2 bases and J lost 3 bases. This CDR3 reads CASSFSLAGYTDTQYF. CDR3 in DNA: TGTGCCAGCAGCTTTAGTCTAGCGGGATATACAGATACGCAGTATTTT.

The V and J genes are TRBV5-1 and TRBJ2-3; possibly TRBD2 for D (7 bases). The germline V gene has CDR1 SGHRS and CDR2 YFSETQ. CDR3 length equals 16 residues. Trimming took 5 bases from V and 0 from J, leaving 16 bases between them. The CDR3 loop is CASSLGGARSTDTQYF. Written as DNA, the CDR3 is TGCGCCAGCAGTTTAGGGGGGGCTCGTAGCACAGATACGCAGTATTTT.

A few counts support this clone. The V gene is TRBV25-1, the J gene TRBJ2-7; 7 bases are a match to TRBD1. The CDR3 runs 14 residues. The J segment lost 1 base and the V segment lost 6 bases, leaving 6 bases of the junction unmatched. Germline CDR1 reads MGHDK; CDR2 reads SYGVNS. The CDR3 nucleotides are TGTGCCAGCAGCCCCCCGACAGGGTCCTACGAGCAGTACTTC. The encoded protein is CASSPPTGSYEQYF.

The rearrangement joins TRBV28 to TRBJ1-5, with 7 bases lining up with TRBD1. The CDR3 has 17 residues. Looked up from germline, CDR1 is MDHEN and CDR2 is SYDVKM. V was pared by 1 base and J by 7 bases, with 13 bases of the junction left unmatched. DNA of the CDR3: TGTGCCAGCAGTTTATCCGGCTTTGACAGGGTGAAACAGCCCCAGCATTTT. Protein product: CASSLSGFDRVKQPQHF.

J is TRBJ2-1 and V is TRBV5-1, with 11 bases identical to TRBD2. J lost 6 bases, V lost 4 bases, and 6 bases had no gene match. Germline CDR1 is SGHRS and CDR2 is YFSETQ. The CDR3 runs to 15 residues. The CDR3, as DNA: TGCGCCAGCAGCCTTGGACTAGCGGGCGGCAATGAGCAGTTCTTC. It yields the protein CASSLGLAGGNEQFF.

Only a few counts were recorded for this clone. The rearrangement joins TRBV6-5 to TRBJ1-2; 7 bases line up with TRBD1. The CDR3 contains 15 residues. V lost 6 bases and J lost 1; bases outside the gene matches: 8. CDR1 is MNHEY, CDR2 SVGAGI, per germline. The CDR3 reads CASSRPGQHNYGYTF. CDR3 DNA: TGTGCCAGCAGCCGCCCGGGACAGCATAACTATGGCTACACCTTC.

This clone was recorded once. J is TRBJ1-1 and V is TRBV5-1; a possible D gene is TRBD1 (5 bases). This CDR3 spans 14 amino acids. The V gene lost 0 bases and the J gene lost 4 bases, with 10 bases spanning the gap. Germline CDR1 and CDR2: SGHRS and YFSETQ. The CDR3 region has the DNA TGCGCCAGCAGCTTGGTAGGGGTCAGCACTGAAGCTTTCTTT. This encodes CASSLVGVSTEAFF. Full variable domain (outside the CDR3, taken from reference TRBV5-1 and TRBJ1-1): KAGVTQTPRYLIKTRGQQVTLSCSPISGHRSVSWYQQTPGQGLQFLFEYFSETQRNKGNFPGRFSGRQFSNSRSEMNVSTLELGDSALYLCASSLVGVSTEAFFGQGTRLTVV.

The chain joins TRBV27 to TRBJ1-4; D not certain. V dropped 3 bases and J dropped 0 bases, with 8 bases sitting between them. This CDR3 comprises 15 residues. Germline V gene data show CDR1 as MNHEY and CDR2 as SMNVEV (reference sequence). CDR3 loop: CASSLAPATNEKLFF. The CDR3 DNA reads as TGTGCCAGCAGTTTGGCACCTGCAACTAATGAAAAACTGTTTTTT.

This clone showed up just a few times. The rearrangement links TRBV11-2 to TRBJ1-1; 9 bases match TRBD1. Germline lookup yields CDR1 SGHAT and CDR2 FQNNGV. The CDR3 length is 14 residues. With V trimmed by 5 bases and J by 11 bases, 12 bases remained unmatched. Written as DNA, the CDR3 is TGTGCCAGCAGCCGGGACAGGGCCTCCCGGGAGGCTTTCTTT. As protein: CASSRDRASREAFF.

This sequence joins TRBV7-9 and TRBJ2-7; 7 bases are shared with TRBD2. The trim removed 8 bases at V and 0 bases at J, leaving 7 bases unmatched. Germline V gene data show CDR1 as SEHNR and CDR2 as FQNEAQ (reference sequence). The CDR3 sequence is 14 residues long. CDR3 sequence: CASALGGSSYEQYF. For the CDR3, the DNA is TGTGCCAGCGCCTTGGGGGGGAGCTCCTACGAGCAGTACTTC.

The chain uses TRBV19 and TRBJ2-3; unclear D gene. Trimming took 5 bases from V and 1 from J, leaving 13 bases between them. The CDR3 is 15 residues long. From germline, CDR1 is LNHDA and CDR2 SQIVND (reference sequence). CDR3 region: CASSYGRPRTDTQYF. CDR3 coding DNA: TGTGCCAGTAGTTACGGCAGGCCACGCACAGATACGCAGTATTTT.

The CDR3 nucleotides are TGTGCCAGCAAGGGGCAGGGGGCTCTCGAGCAGTACTTC. Translated: CASKGQGALEQYF. V is TRBV2 and J is TRBJ2-5; the match to TRBD1 covers 8 bases. The DNA end is a closer match to TRBJ2-7, so the J assignment may be wrong. This CDR3 has 13 amino acids. Germline V gene lookup returns CDR1 SNHLY and CDR2 FYNNEI.